The 24 T cell receptor beta chains below were found in one sample sequenced in a study of cytomegalovirus exposure and HLA in healthy donors. The PCR made use of 60 Vbeta and 13 Jbeta primers. This table comes from immunoSEQ multiplex PCR, and its TCRdb copy is limited to in-frame clones, with some not included. The sample totals approximately 100,000 clones. Sequences were obtained from PBMCs. The receptors stem from a man aged 50 to 60 in good health and CMV-seronegative.

The rearrangement links TRBV27 to TRBJ1-2; D is unresolved. V lost 8 bases, J lost 7 bases, and 17 bases lay in between. Germline V gene sequence: CDR1 MNHEY, CDR2 SMNVEV (reference sequence). This CDR3 is 13 amino acids long. Here the CDR3 DNA reads TGTGCCAGCTGTCCGGCCCCGGACTTTGGCTACACCTTC. It encodes CASCPAPDFGYTF.

The rearrangement links TRBV5-4 to TRBJ1-1, with D possibly matching TRBD1 (5 bases). V was clipped by 6 bases and J by 3 bases, with 15 bases between them. Germline values: CDR1 SGHNT, CDR2 YYREEE (reference sequence). The CDR3 has 14 residues. Written as DNA, the CDR3 is TGTGCCAGCAACAATCCCGCCAGGGACACTGAAGCTTTCTTT. Protein sequence: CASNNPARDTEAFF.

The V and J genes are TRBV6-5 and TRBJ1-1; 8 bases are a match to TRBD1. V shed 5 bases and J 0 bases; nucleotides not matched to a gene: 2. CDR1 is MNHEY and CDR2 is SVGAGI in the germline V gene. The CDR3 covers 14 residues. The CDR3 nucleotides read TGTGCCAGCAGTCCAGGGGGCGTGAACACTGAAGCTTTCTTT. Translating it yields CASSPGGVNTEAFF.

Of note for this clone: The junction and the germline gene differ at one end; a read error may be behind it. Distinct nucleotide sequences in the sample also encode this CDR3. The J gene is TRBJ1-2, the V gene TRBV7-2; D may be TRBD1 (6 bases). CDR3 length equals 15 residues. Looked up from germline, CDR1 is SGHTA and CDR2 is FQGNSA. CDR3 amino acids: CASSLVIQGHYGYTF. DNA of the CDR3: TGCGCCAGCAGCTTAGTGATACAGGGCCACTATGGCTACACCTTC.

V and J are TRBV7-9 and TRBJ2-7; TRBD2 might be the D (5 bases). This CDR3 is built from 13 residues. Germline CDR1 and CDR2: SEHNR and FQNEAQ (reference sequence). With 7 bases removed from V and 2 bases from J, the gap between germline ends came to 12 bases. The CDR3 sequence: CASNPPGTYEQYF. The DNA for the CDR3 is TGTGCCAGCAATCCTCCGGGGACCTACGAGCAGTACTTC.

V usage is TRBV29-1 and J usage is TRBJ2-5; D gene ambiguous. Germline V CDR1 and CDR2: SQVTM, ANQGSEA. V lost 3 bases, J lost 5 bases, and 10 bases lay in between. This CDR3 region has 12 residues. The CDR3 here is CSVDRHGETQYF. In DNA form, the CDR3 reads TGCAGCGTTGACAGACACGGCGAGACCCAGTACTTC.

The J gene is TRBJ1-4, the V gene TRBV28, with D tentatively TRBD1 (6 bases). V was pared by 6 bases and J by 7 bases, with 15 bases between. Per the germline V gene, CDR1 is MDHEN and CDR2 is SYDVKM. The CDR3 covers 14 residues. The CDR3 reads CASSPTGLSEKLFF. The CDR3 DNA is TGTGCCAGCAGCCCCACAGGGTTGTCTGAAAAACTGTTTTTT.

This chain uses TRBV30 with TRBJ2-1; TRBD2 agrees at 7 bases. Germline CDR1 reads GTSNPN; CDR2 reads SVGIG (reference sequence). The CDR3 loop spans 13 amino acids. Trimming removed 4 bases from V and 5 bases from J; junction bases left unmatched: 5. The CDR3 sequence is CAWTSGNDNEQFF. The CDR3 bases are TGTGCCTGGACGAGCGGGAACGACAATGAGCAGTTCTTC.

This chain uses TRBV18 with TRBJ2-3, with TRBD2 matching 10 bases. The CDR3 loop spans 17 amino acids. Germline V gene data show CDR1 as KGHSH and CDR2 as LQKENI. Trimming removed 2 bases from V and 4 bases from J; junction bases left unmatched: 9. The CDR3 DNA sequence: TGTGCCAGCTCACCAGACGGAGCTAGCGGGAGCGCAGATACGCAGTATTTT. This sequence encodes CASSPDGASGSADTQYF.

V gene TRBV27 combines with J gene TRBJ2-3; 11 bases map to TRBD2. With 6 bases clipped from V and 2 bases from J, the junction kept 16 bases outside the gene matches. Germline loops: CDR1 MNHEY, CDR2 SMNVEV (reference sequence). CDR3 size: 19 residues. CDR3 DNA: TGTGCCAGCAGACTACTCGGGCTAGCGGGGGGACCCGTCACAGATACGCAGTATTTT. Amino acids: CASRLLGLAGGPVTDTQYF.

The chain employs TRBV6-5 and TRBJ1-3; 9 nucleotides agree with TRBD1. V was clipped by 6 bases and J by 1 base; unmatched bases: 4. The CDR3 extends over 15 amino acids. Per germline, CDR1 MNHEY and CDR2 SVGAGI. In DNA, the CDR3 is TGTGCCAGCAGGAACGACAGGGGGTCTGGAAACACCATATATTTT. This encodes CASRNDRGSGNTIYF.

The chain recombines TRBV5-6 with TRBJ1-1; D gene ambiguous. This CDR3 is built from 13 residues. Trimming removed 4 bases from V and 6 bases from J, with 13 bases in between. Germline loops: CDR1 SGHDT, CDR2 YYEEEE. The CDR3 sequence: CASSLQRAPEAFF. The CDR3 coding sequence is TGTGCCAGCAGCCTCCAGAGGGCGCCTGAAGCTTTCTTT.

The rearrangement links TRBV5-1 to TRBJ2-6, with D tentatively TRBD2 (5 bases). CDR1 is SGHRS, CDR2 YFSETQ, per germline. The CDR3 extends over 17 amino acids. V lost 3 bases and J lost 1, with 14 bases in between. The CDR3 loop reads CASSWAQRSSGANVLTF. The CDR3 nucleotides read TGCGCCAGCAGCTGGGCCCAGCGGAGTTCTGGGGCCAACGTCCTGACTTTC.

This rearrangement joins TRBV18 to TRBJ2-3; D might be TRBD1 (5 bases). The CDR3 runs to 16 residues. V lost 6 bases and J 2 bases, leaving 18 bases between the germline ends. Germline V gene sequence: CDR1 KGHSH, CDR2 LQKENI. CDR3 sequence reads: CASSAGEQVFTDTQYF. Here the CDR3 DNA reads TGTGCCAGCTCGGCAGGCGAACAGGTGTTCACAGATACGCAGTATTTT.

The gene calls are TRBV2 and TRBJ1-2, with no clear D. CDR1 and CDR2 from the germline V gene are SNHLY and FYNNEI. V shed 6 bases and J shed 7 bases, with 15 bases lying between them. The CDR3 length is 13 residues. As DNA, the CDR3 is TGTGCCAGCAGCCGGGATCCGCCAGGTGGCTACACCTTC. Translation: CASSRDPPGGYTF.

The chain combines TRBV5-6 with TRBJ2-7; D remains unclear. The ends were cut back, 0 bases at V and 1 base at J, with 8 bases in the middle. The germline V gene encodes CDR1 SGHDT and CDR2 YYEEEE. The CDR3 has 14 amino acids. CDR3 sequence reads: CASSLGGESYEQYF. The CDR3 DNA reads TGTGCCAGCAGCTTGGGCGGAGAGTCCTACGAGCAGTACTTC.

The chain links TRBV7-9 to TRBJ1-6; D unresolved. Germline V gene sequence: CDR1 SEHNR, CDR2 FQNEAQ (reference sequence). The CDR3 has 14 amino acids. Trimming removed 0 bases from V and 9 bases from J, with 9 bases in between. The CDR3 DNA is TGTGCCAGCAGCTTAGCGGCGCGAGGTTCACCCCTCCACTTT. Its translation: CASSLAARGSPLHF. Variable domain in full (rest from reference TRBV7-9 and TRBJ1-6): DTGVSQNPRHKITKRGQNVTFRCDPISEHNRLYWYRQTLGQGPEFLTYFQNEAQLEKSRLLSDRFSAERPKGSFSTLEIQRTEQGDSAMYLCASSLAARGSPLHFGNGTRLTVT.

The gene calls are TRBV4-3 and TRBJ1-2; weak D call: TRBD1 (5 bases). Germline CDR1 and CDR2: LGHNA and YSLEER. Trimming cost V 5 bases and J 5 bases, with 15 bases left between them. The CDR3 length is 14 residues. The DNA for the CDR3 is TGCGCCAGCAGCAGTCGGTATGGGGCGTATGGCTACACCTTC. It translates to CASSSRYGAYGYTF.

The chain combines TRBV7-8 with TRBJ1-5; the D is unclear. V was shortened by 5 bases and J by 4 bases, with 12 bases between the two germline ends. Germline CDR1 is SGHVS and CDR2 is FQNEAQ. CDR3 length equals 14 residues. CDR3 sequence: CASSQRSGNQPQHF. CDR3 DNA sequence: TGTGCCAGCAGCCAACGATCAGGTAATCAGCCCCAGCATTTT.

This rearrangement joins TRBV7-9 to TRBJ2-6, with D unresolved. The germline V gene encodes CDR1 SEHNR and CDR2 FQNEAQ (reference sequence). Trimming took 8 bases from V and 0 from J, leaving 5 bases between them. This CDR3 is built from 13 residues. CDR3 sequence (DNA): TGTGCCAGCTTCAGCTCTGGGGCCAACGTCCTGACTTTC. Protein: CASFSSGANVLTF.

V usage is TRBV5-5 and J usage is TRBJ1-3, with D unresolved. The CDR3 loop spans 14 amino acids. V was clipped by 0 bases and J by 8 bases, with 12 bases between them. Germline-derived CDR1 and CDR2 are SGHKS and YYEKEE (reference sequence). The CDR3 here is CASSLGSFLDTIYF. CDR3 nucleotide sequence: TGTGCCAGCAGCTTGGGGAGTTTTCTGGACACCATATATTTT.

The rearrangement links TRBV4-1 to TRBJ2-7, with 16 positions matching TRBD2. The germline V gene encodes CDR1 MGHRA and CDR2 YSYEKL. There are 18 residues in the CDR3. Germline trimming cut 4 bases from V and 2 bases from J; bases unmatched to any gene: 8. CDR3 protein: CASSPGLAGGRGAYEQYF. The CDR3 nucleotides are TGCGCCAGCAGCCCGGGACTAGCGGGGGGGCGCGGTGCCTACGAGCAGTACTTC.

The rearrangement joins TRBV27 to TRBJ2-1; D possibly corresponds to TRBD2 (5 bases). Germline CDR1 is MNHEY and CDR2 is SMNVEV (reference sequence). Trimming took off 6 bases at V and 2 bases at J, with 11 bases between the two ends. The CDR3 runs to 14 residues. The DNA of the CDR3 is TGTGCCAGCAGCTTGGCCGGGGCCTACAATGAGCAGTTCTTC. Translation gives CASSLAGAYNEQFF.

In regard to this clone: At one boundary the junction diverges from the germline segment, which might be a read error. The genes are TRBV7-7 and TRBJ2-3; the D gene is possibly TRBD2 (7 bases). Germline V gene data show CDR1 as SSHAT and CDR2 as FNYEAQ (reference sequence). The CDR3 is 16 amino acids. CDR3 coding DNA: TGTGCTAGCAGCTTAGCGGGCGGCAGGGGTGCAGATACGCAGTATTTT. It codes for CASSLAGGRGADTQYF.